This entry features one T cell receptor beta chain sequence. What it binds is not known. The data stem from a study of T cell responses to AZD1222 COVID-19 vaccine. Overall study: Pooling covered second doses at about 4 or about 12 weeks.

Study-wide findings and caveats: Repertoires were sampled only after the peak T cell response. The study identified only six AZD1222 recipients as seropositive at baseline. Reports indicate that nearly half of spike-specific TCRs are directed at unmutated variant regions.

The CDR3 extends over 14 amino acids. Only in-frame clones appear in the TCRdb table, and some are missing; sequencing was by immunoSEQ multiplex PCR. The sample lists approximately 110,000 clones; around 95% were seen once. The source of this sequence is an adult in good health. Sequences were derived from peripheral blood, sampled on day 0 of AZD1222 vaccination. This sequence joins TRBV1 and TRBJ2-3; no check of the table's D call, TRBD1, against the DNA was made. TRBV1 is an annotated pseudogene. The CDR3 reads CTSSLGQRVNTQYF. The CDR3 DNA reads TGCACCAGCAGCCTCGGACAGAGGGTTAATACGCAGTATTTT.